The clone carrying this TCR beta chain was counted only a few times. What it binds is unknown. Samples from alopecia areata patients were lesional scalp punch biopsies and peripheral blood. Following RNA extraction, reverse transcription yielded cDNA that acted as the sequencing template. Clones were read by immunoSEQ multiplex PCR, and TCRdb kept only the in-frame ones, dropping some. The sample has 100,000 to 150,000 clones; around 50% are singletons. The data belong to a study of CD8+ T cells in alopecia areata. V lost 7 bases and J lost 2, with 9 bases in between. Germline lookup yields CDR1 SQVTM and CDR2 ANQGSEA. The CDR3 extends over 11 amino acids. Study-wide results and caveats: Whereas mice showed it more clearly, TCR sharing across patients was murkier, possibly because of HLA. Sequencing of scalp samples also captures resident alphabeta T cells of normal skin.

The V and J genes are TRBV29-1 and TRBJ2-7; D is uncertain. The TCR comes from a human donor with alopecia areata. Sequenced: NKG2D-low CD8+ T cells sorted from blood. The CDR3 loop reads CSAAFTYEQYF. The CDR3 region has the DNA TGCAGCGCTGCGTTCACCTACGAGCAGTACTTC.